These 13 T cell receptor beta chains originate from one sample sequenced in a study of identical twins. TCRdb itself ran the 5' RACE reads through MiXCR, one entry per CDR3 protein. Of about 890,000 distinct CDR3 sequences listed, 9% to 15% are singletons. These sequences were also reported in another study, on yellow fever vaccine responses in identical twins.

The source material was PBMCs. The source of these receptors is a woman aged 18-29 years in good health.

The rearrangement joins TRBV7-9 to TRBJ2-5; 7 bases are a match to TRBD1. This CDR3 contains 14 residues. The germline V gene has CDR1 SEHNR and CDR2 FQNEAQ (reference sequence). V lost 4 bases and J lost 5; bases outside the gene matches: 7. CDR3 region: CASSWTGVLETQYF. The DNA for the CDR3 is TGTGCCAGCAGCTGGACAGGAGTCTTGGAGACCCAGTACTTC. Based on the CDR3 plus reference TRBV7-9 and TRBJ2-5, the full variable domain is DTGVSQNPRHKITKRGQNVTFRCDPISEHNRLYWYRQTLGQGPEFLTYFQNEAQLEKSRLLSDRFSAERPKGSFSTLEIQRTEQGDSAMYLCASSWTGVLETQYFGPGTRLLVL.

This clonotype has only a few counts. The chain employs TRBV20-1 and TRBJ1-1, with unresolved D. The CDR3 loop spans 14 amino acids. V was pared by 2 bases and J by 0 bases, with 10 bases between. Germline V CDR1 and CDR2: DFQATT, SNEGSKA (reference sequence). Here the CDR3 reads CSARSGSMNTEAFF. The DNA for the CDR3 is TGCAGTGCTAGAAGTGGCAGCATGAACACTGAAGCTTTCTTT.

V gene TRBV5-1 combines with J gene TRBJ2-2, with D perhaps being TRBD1 or TRBD2 (6 bases each). The CDR3 runs 17 residues. The germline V and J ends were trimmed by 4 bases and 6 bases, with 22 bases remaining between them. Germline CDR1 is SGHRS and CDR2 is YFSETQ. The CDR3 DNA follows: TGCGCCAGCAGCCTGCATACTCTCGGGGGCGCAGCCGGGGAGCTGTTTTTT. Its protein is CASSLHTLGGAAGELFF.

This clonotype was observed at least ten times. The chain employs TRBV13 and TRBJ1-1, with D hard to call. Germline CDR1 reads PRHDT; CDR2 reads FYEKMQ (reference sequence). This CDR3 spans 11 amino acids. V lost 5 bases to trimming and J lost 8 bases, with 9 bases between them. CDR3 sequence (DNA): TGTGCCAGCAGCCCTCCGAGGGAAGCTTTCTTT. Translating it yields CASSPPREAFF.

This chain uses TRBV4-2 with TRBJ2-3, with 10 bases fitting TRBD2. There are 16 residues in the CDR3. The V gene's germline CDR1 is LGHNA and CDR2 YNFKEQ. Trimming removed 3 bases from V and 1 base from J; junction bases left unmatched: 4. The CDR3 bases are TGTGCCAGCAGCCAGCTCACTAGCGGGGGCACAGATACGCAGTATTTT. Its protein product is CASSQLTSGGTDTQYF.

This chain uses TRBV27 with TRBJ2-3; a weak D match, TRBD1 (5 bases). V lost 5 bases, J lost 2 bases, and 14 bases lay in between. Per germline, CDR1 MNHEY and CDR2 SMNVEV (reference sequence). The CDR3 totals 15 residues. The CDR3 nucleotides are TGTGCCAGCAGTCCAAACCTCAGGGCCACAGATACGCAGTATTTT. This codes for CASSPNLRATDTQYF.

This clonotype was detected only a few times. The chain links TRBV20-1 to TRBJ1-5; tentatively, D is TRBD1 (5 bases). Germline CDR1 reads DFQATT; CDR2 reads SNEGSKA (reference sequence). CDR3 length equals 13 residues. Trimming cost V 3 bases and J 7 bases, with 13 bases left between them. The CDR3 spells CSASGRGVQPQHF. In DNA, the CDR3 is TGCAGTGCTAGTGGGCGGGGCGTGCAGCCCCAGCATTTT.

This clonotype has a handful of counts. This chain joins TRBV7-2 and TRBJ2-3, with D uncertain. CDR1 and CDR2 (germline): SGHTA, FQGNSA. Trimming cost V 4 bases and J 6 bases, with 14 bases left between them. The CDR3 covers 14 residues. The CDR3 region is CASSSPISLDTQYF. Here the CDR3 DNA reads TGTGCCAGCAGCTCACCCATAAGTTTGGATACGCAGTATTTT.

The CDR3 sequence is CASTRTTGFNTEAFF. As DNA, the CDR3 is TGCGCCAGCACCAGAACGACAGGCTTCAACACTGAAGCTTTCTTT. The chain uses TRBV5-1 and TRBJ1-1; possible D gene TRBD1, 6 bases. The length of the CDR3 is 15 residues. Germline V lookup: CDR1 SGHRS, CDR2 YFSETQ. Trimming took off 6 bases at V and 2 bases at J, with 17 bases between the two ends.

CDR3 loop: CSANAQHF. The CDR3 DNA follows: TGCAGTGCTAATGCCCAGCATTTT. The V gene is TRBV20-1, the J gene TRBJ1-5; D is unresolved. Trimming cost V 4 bases and J 11 bases, with 3 bases left between them. The CDR3 consists of 8 residues. CDR1 and CDR2 from the germline V gene are DFQATT and SNEGSKA (reference sequence).

This clonotype came up a few times. The rearrangement joins TRBV28 to TRBJ2-2; 10 bases match TRBD2. The V gene end was trimmed by 8 bases and the J gene end by 1 base; junction bases not matched to a gene: 4. Germline V gives CDR1 MDHEN, CDR2 SYDVKM. CDR3 size: 15 residues. The CDR3 is CASLRTSGNTGELFF. The CDR3, as DNA: TGTGCCAGCCTCCGGACTAGCGGGAACACCGGGGAGCTGTTTTTT.

The chain carries TRBV7-8 and TRBJ2-7; 8 bases match TRBD1. This CDR3 region has 15 residues. The V and J ends lost 5 bases and 0 bases, in that order; junction bases with no gene match: 6. Germline values: CDR1 SGHVS, CDR2 FQNEAQ. The DNA for the CDR3 is TGTGCCAGCAGCCCCCGGGACAGGACCTCCTACGAGCAGTACTTC. Its protein product is CASSPRDRTSYEQYF.

This chain uses TRBV10-3 with TRBJ2-7; the D is unclear. V shed 3 bases and J shed 4 bases, with 7 bases lying between them. Germline V gives CDR1 ENHRY, CDR2 SYGVKD. The CDR3 is 12 residues long. Written as DNA, the CDR3 is TGTGCCATCAGTGAAATCCTTTACGAGCAGTACTTC. Amino acids: CAISEILYEQYF.